Below are 15 T cell receptor beta chains sequenced from a single sample in a study of blood T cell repertoires in COVID-19. This table comes from immunoSEQ multiplex PCR, and its TCRdb copy is limited to in-frame clones, with some not included. Of fewer than 450,000 clones in the sample, roughly 87% were seen once. Sequenced input: PBMCs or T cells enriched from blood (not recorded which). The receptors were sampled from a young woman who had recovered from COVID-19.

The chain carries TRBV4-1 and TRBJ2-7, with 8 bases aligning to TRBD1. The CDR3 loop spans 15 amino acids. Germline trimming cut 4 bases from V and 3 bases from J; bases unmatched to any gene: 8. CDR1 and CDR2 (germline): MGHRA, YSYEKL. CDR3 in amino acids: CASSPSRTGIYEQYF. The CDR3 region has the DNA TGCGCCAGCAGCCCTTCTCGGACAGGGATCTACGAGCAGTACTTC.

V gene TRBV18 combines with J gene TRBJ2-2; the match to TRBD1 covers 11 bases. The CDR3 is 17 amino acids. Unmatched junction bases numbered 7, after V lost 4 bases and J lost 3 bases. The V gene's germline CDR1 is KGHSH and CDR2 LQKENI. The CDR3 DNA reads TGTGCCAGCTCACAAACAGGACAGGGGGCTTACACCGGGGAGCTGTTTTTT. Translated, it gives CASSQTGQGAYTGELFF.

The chain carries TRBV18 and TRBJ1-1; D might be TRBD1 (6 bases). The CDR3 spans 17 residues. V lost 3 bases and J lost 0, with 17 bases in between. Germline loops: CDR1 KGHSH, CDR2 LQKENI. DNA of the CDR3: TGTGCCAGCTCACCGTACGACAGGATAAGGGTGAACACTGAAGCTTTCTTT. It specifies CASSPYDRIRVNTEAFF.

This clone showed up just a few times. The rearrangement joins TRBV6-5 to TRBJ1-1; D might be TRBD1 (6 bases). Trimming removed 6 bases at V and 4 bases at J, with 18 bases between. The CDR3 runs to 15 residues. Germline V gene sequence: CDR1 MNHEY, CDR2 SVGAGI. CDR3 residues: CASRKEGRGGTEAFF. The CDR3 DNA reads TGTGCCAGCAGAAAAGAAGGGCGAGGGGGCACTGAAGCTTTCTTT.

The chain has TRBV7-9 and TRBJ1-1, with D hard to call. This CDR3 has 14 residues. V was shortened by 2 bases and J by 1 base, with 8 bases between the two germline ends. Germline-derived CDR1 and CDR2 are SEHNR and FQNEAQ (reference sequence). CDR3 sequence (DNA): TGTGCCAGCAGCTTACAGGCAAGGAACACTGAAGCTTTCTTT. Its translation: CASSLQARNTEAFF.

The chain recombines TRBV6-4 with TRBJ1-2; D is undetermined. Germline-derived CDR1 and CDR2 are MRHNA and SNTAGT. V was pared by 0 bases and J by 1 base, with 9 bases between. The CDR3 spans 15 residues. CDR3 protein: CASSDSPTDNYGYTF. For the CDR3, the DNA is TGTGCCAGCAGTGACTCCCCAACAGATAACTATGGCTACACCTTC.

The chain is built from TRBV5-6 and TRBJ2-7; D possibly corresponds to TRBD2 (6 bases). Germline CDR1 is SGHDT and CDR2 is YYEEEE. This CDR3 is built from 15 residues. V was pared by 4 bases and J by 5 bases, with 19 bases between. The CDR3 DNA is TGTGCCAGCAGCGCTGCGGGAAACGGGGTTGACGAGCAGTACTTC. As protein: CASSAAGNGVDEQYF.

The chain employs TRBV30 and TRBJ2-1, with TRBD2 matching over 7 bases. Looked up from germline, CDR1 is GTSNPN and CDR2 is SVGIG (reference sequence). V lost 5 bases and J lost 5; bases outside the gene matches: 12. The CDR3 loop spans 15 amino acids. The CDR3 DNA follows: TGTGCCTGGGTGGGGGGGTTTGCTGTGAACAATGAGCAGTTCTTC. Translation: CAWVGGFAVNNEQFF.

This chain uses TRBV15 with TRBJ1-6, with D perhaps TRBD1 (5 bases). The germline V gene encodes CDR1 LNHNV and CDR2 YYDKDF (reference sequence). Between the trimmed V and J ends, which lost 3 bases and 8 bases, there was a span of 14 bases. The CDR3 sequence is 15 residues long. CDR3 coding DNA: TGTGCCACCAGCAGGGGGGGATTCTCGGATTCACCCCTCCACTTT. This gives the protein CATSRGGFSDSPLHF.

The genes are TRBV10-3 and TRBJ2-2, with D perhaps matching TRBD1 (6 bases). The CDR3 loop spans 14 amino acids. In germline, CDR1 is ENHRY, CDR2 SYGVKD. V was clipped by 3 bases and J by 4 bases, with 9 bases between them. CDR3 DNA: TGTGCCATCAGTGAACAGGGTACCACCGGGGAGCTGTTTTTT. This gives the protein CAISEQGTTGELFF.

The V and J genes are TRBV12-3 or TRBV12-4 and TRBJ2-1; D remains ambiguous. This CDR3 is built from 13 residues. V was trimmed by 3 bases and J by 4 bases, leaving 7 bases between them. In nucleotides, the CDR3 is TGTGCCAGCAGTTTGGGCCTTTACAATGAGCAGTTCTTC. It translates to CASSLGLYNEQFF.

The chain has TRBV28 and TRBJ1-5; 8 nucleotides align to TRBD1. The CDR3 contains 14 residues. Germline trimming cut 6 bases from V and 7 bases from J; bases unmatched to any gene: 8. Germline CDR1 and CDR2: MDHEN and SYDVKM. The CDR3 region is CASRLTGVGQPQHF. CDR3 coding DNA: TGTGCCAGCAGGCTGACAGGGGTTGGACAGCCCCAGCATTTT.

The J gene is TRBJ2-2, the V gene TRBV2, with 8 positions matching TRBD1. The J segment lost 5 bases and the V segment lost 5 bases, leaving 10 bases of the junction unmatched. Germline V CDR1 and CDR2: SNHLY, FYNNEI. The CDR3 consists of 16 residues. The CDR3 DNA reads as TGTGCCAGCAGTAGACAGGGGCCGGGAGATACCGGGGAGCTGTTTTTT. Encoded protein: CASSRQGPGDTGELFF.

This sequence joins TRBV6-5 and TRBJ1-5; the D is unclear. Per the germline V gene, CDR1 is MNHEY and CDR2 is SVGAGI. Trimming took 5 bases from V and 5 from J, leaving 13 bases between them. The CDR3 has 14 residues. For the CDR3, the DNA is TGTGCCAGCAGTAGCAGGCCGACCTATCAGCCCCAGCATTTT. The encoded protein is CASSSRPTYQPQHF.

V and J are TRBV5-4 and TRBJ2-3, with D perhaps TRBD1 (6 bases). CDR1 and CDR2 (germline): SGHNT, YYREEE (reference sequence). This CDR3 comprises 14 residues. V was trimmed by 2 bases and J by 0 bases, leaving 7 bases between them. The CDR3 DNA sequence: TGTGCCAGCAGCTTAGGACAGAGCACAGATACGCAGTATTTT. Translated, it gives CASSLGQSTDTQYF.